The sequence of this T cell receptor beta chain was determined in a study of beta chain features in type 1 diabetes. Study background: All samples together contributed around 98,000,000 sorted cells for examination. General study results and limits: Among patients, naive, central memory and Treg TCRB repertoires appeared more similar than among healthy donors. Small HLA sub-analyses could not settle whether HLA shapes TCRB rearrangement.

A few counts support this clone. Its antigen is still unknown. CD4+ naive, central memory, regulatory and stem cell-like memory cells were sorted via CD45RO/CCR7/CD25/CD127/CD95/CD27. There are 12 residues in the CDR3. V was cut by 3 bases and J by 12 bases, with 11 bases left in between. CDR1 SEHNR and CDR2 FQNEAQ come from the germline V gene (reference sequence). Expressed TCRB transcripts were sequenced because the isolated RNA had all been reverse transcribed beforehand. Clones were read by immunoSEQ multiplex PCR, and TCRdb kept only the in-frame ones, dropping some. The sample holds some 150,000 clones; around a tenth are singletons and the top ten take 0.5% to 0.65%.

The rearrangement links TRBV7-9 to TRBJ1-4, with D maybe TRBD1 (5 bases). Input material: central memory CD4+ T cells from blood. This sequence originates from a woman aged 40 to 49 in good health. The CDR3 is CASSLLQGELFF. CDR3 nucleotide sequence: TGTGCCAGCAGCTTGCTGCAAGGGGAACTGTTTTTT.